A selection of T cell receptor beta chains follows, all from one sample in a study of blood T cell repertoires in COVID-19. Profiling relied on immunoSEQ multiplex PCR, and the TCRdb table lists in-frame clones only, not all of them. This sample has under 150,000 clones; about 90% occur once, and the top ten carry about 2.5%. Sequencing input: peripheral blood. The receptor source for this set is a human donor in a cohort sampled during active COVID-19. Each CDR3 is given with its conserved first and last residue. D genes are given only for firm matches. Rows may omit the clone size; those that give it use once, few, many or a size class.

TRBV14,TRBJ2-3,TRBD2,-,CASSQGGLARGDTQYF,TGTGCCAGCAGCCAGGGAGGACTAGCGAGGGGAGATACGCAGTATTTT
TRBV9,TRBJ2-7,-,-,CASSLAPGTNEQYF,TGTGCCAGCAGCCTAGCGCCAGGGACAAACGAGCAGTACTTC
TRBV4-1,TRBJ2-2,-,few,CASSQDAGNTGELFF,TGCGCCAGCAGCCAAGATGCAGGGAACACCGGGGAGCTGTTTTTT
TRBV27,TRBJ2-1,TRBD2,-,CASSLLLAGDYNEQFF,TGTGCCAGCAGTTTATTACTAGCGGGAGACTACAATGAGCAGTTCTTC
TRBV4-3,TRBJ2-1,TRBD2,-,CASSHLQAGGLREQFF,TGCGCCAGCAGCCATTTACAGGCGGGGGGGCTGCGTGAGCAGTTCTTC
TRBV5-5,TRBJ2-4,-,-,CASRGVFKNIQYF,TGTGCCAGCAGAGGGGTTTTCAAAAACATTCAGTACTTC
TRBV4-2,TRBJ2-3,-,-,CASSQDSGSRSDTQYF,TGTGCCAGCAGCCAAGACTCGGGGTCCAGGTCAGATACGCAGTATTTT
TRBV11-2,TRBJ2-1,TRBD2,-,CASSSALAGPMSEQFF,TGTGCCAGCAGCTCCGCCCTAGCGGGACCGATGAGTGAGCAGTTCTTC
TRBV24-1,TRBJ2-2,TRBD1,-,CATSDSGQRISRTGELFF,TGTGCCACCAGTGATTCGGGACAGAGGATAAGTCGGACCGGGGAGCTGTTTTTT
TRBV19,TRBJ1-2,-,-,CASSIDGGTRLRGYTF,TGTGCCAGTAGTATAGATGGTGGCACCCGACTTCGAGGCTACACCTTC
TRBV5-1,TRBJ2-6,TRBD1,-,CASSSKGQGTSSGANVLTF,TGCGCCAGCAGCTCGAAGGGACAGGGAACCAGCTCTGGGGCCAACGTCCTGACTTTC
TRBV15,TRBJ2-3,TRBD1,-,CATSRQQGAGTDTQYF,TGTGCCACCAGCAGGCAACAGGGGGCAGGCACAGATACGCAGTATTTT
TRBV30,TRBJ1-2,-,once,CAWKTQGRTDGYTF,TGTGCCTGGAAGACACAGGGACGAACGGATGGCTACACCTTC
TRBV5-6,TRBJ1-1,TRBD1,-,CASSWGQGNTEAFF,TGTGCCAGCAGCTGGGGACAGGGGAACACTGAAGCTTTCTTT
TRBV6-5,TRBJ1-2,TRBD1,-,CASGGPGTVYGYTF,TGTGCCAGTGGGGGTCCCGGGACAGTATATGGCTACACCTTC
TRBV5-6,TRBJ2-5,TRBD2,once,CASSSQAGAETQYF,TGTGCCAGCAGCTCACAAGCGGGAGCAGAGACCCAGTACTTC
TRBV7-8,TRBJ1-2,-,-,CASSLSRQINYGYTF,TGTGCCAGCAGCTTATCTAGACAGATTAACTATGGCTACACCTTC
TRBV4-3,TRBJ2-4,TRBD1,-,CASSQDLGTGVLRSTKNIQYF,TGCGCCAGCAGCCAAGATCTAGGGACAGGGGTACTTAGGTCTACAAAGAACATTCAGTACTTC
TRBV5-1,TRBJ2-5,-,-,CASSFSGNQETQYF,TGCGCCAGCAGCTTTTCGGGAAACCAAGAGACCCAGTACTTC
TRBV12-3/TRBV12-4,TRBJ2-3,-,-,CASSLRSHPPVYF,TGTGCCAGCAGTTTAAGGAGTCATCCCCCAGTGTATTTT
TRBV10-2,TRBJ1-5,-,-,CASGGGNSNQPQHF,TGCGCCAGCGGGGGGGGAAATAGCAATCAGCCCCAGCATTTT
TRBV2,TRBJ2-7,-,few,CASSETTESYEQYF,TGTGCCAGCAGTGAAACAACAGAGTCCTACGAGCAGTACTTC
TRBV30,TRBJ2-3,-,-,CAWSVVSTDTQYF,TGTGCCTGGAGCGTTGTAAGCACAGATACGCAGTATTTT
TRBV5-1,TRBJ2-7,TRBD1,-,CASSLEGQGYNEQYF,TGCGCCAGCAGCTTGGAGGGACAGGGGTATAACGAGCAGTACTTC
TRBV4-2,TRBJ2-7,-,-,CASSQGDTFGTYSYEQYF,TGTGCCAGCAGCCAAGGCGATACCTTCGGGACTTATTCCTACGAGCAGTACTTC
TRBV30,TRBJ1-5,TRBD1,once,CAWGDRGSQPQHF,TGTGCCTGGGGGGACAGGGGAAGTCAGCCCCAGCATTTT
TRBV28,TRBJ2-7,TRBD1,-,CASSPQGFHEQYF,TGTGCCAGCAGTCCACAGGGGTTCCACGAGCAGTACTTC
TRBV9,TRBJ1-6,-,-,CASSVDRVGSPLHF,TGTGCCAGCAGCGTAGACAGGGTGGGGTCACCCCTCCACTTT
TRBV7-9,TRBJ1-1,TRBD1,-,CASSIRTGMNTEAFF,TGTGCCAGCAGCATTCGGACAGGGATGAACACTGAAGCTTTCTTT
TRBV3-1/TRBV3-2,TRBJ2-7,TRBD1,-,CASSQGSGGPRPYEQYF,TGTGCCAGCAGCCAAGGATCAGGGGGTCCTAGGCCCTACGAGCAGTACTTC
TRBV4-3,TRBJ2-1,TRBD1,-,CASSPGTVSYNEQFF,TGCGCCAGCAGCCCCGGGACAGTCTCCTACAATGAGCAGTTCTTC
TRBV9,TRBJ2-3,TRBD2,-,CASSPFGRGYTDTQYF,TGTGCCAGCAGCCCATTCGGGCGGGGGTACACAGATACGCAGTATTTT
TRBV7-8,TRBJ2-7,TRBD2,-,CASSFLTSSNEQYF,TGTGCCAGCAGCTTTTTGACTAGCAGCAACGAGCAGTACTTC
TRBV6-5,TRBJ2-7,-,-,CASSLGPRAGTYEQYF,TGTGCCAGCAGTTTAGGTCCCCGAGCAGGGACCTACGAGCAGTACTTC
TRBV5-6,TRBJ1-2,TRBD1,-,CASSRPQGAKDYGYTF,TGTGCCAGCAGCCGTCCACAGGGGGCAAAGGACTATGGCTACACCTTC
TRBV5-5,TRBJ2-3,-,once,CASSLVPGDTQYF,TGTGCCAGCAGCTTGGTTCCGGGGGATACGCAGTATTTT
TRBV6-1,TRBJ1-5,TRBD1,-,CASSEDRGVNQPQHF,TGTGCCAGCAGCGAAGACAGGGGCGTCAATCAGCCCCAGCATTTT
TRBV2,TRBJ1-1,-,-,CASLAEANTEAFF,TGTGCCAGCTTGGCAGAGGCCAACACTGAAGCTTTCTTT
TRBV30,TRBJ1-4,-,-,CAWKVQPATNEKLFF,TGTGCCTGGAAGGTACAGCCCGCAACTAATGAAAAACTGTTTTTT
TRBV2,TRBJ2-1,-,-,CASSGQVYNEQFF,TGTGCCAGCAGTGGACAGGTCTACAATGAGCAGTTCTTC
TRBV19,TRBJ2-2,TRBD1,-,CASSISGRGGAPGELFF,TGTGCCAGTAGTATCAGTGGGAGAGGGGGCGCCCCCGGGGAGCTGTTTTTT
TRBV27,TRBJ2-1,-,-,CASSLIPRYNEQFF,TGTGCCAGCAGCCTCATCCCACGGTACAATGAGCAGTTCTTC
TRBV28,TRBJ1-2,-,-,CASSLSRRDYGYTF,TGTGCCAGCAGTTTATCGCGCAGGGATTATGGCTACACCTTC
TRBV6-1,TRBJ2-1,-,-,CASSEFGEQFF,TGTGCCAGCAGTGAATTCGGGGAGCAGTTCTTC
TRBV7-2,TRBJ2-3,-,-,CASSLRQGLDTQYF,TGTGCCAGCAGCTTACGGCAGGGATTGGATACGCAGTATTTT
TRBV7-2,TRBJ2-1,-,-,CASSLAASTPYNEQFF,TGTGCCAGCAGCTTAGCCGCCTCTACCCCCTACAATGAGCAGTTCTTC
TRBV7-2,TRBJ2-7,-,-,CASSLGGGRIYEQYF,TGTGCCAGCAGCTTGGGGGGCGGGAGAATCTACGAGCAGTACTTC
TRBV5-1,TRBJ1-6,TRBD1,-,CASSLGQGGNSPLHF,TGCGCCAGCAGCTTGGGACAGGGAGGTAATTCACCCCTCCACTTT
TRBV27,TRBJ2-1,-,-,CASREGGNEQFF,TGTGCCAGCAGAGAGGGTGGGAATGAGCAGTTCTTC
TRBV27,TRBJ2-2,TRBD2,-,CASRKLAGVHGELFF,TGTGCCAGCAGAAAACTAGCGGGGGTTCACGGGGAGCTGTTTTTT
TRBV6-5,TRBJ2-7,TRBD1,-,CATSGQKYEQYF,TGTGCCACCTCGGGACAGAAATACGAGCAGTACTTC
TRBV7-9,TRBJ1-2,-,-,CASSLAQGRWANYGYTF,TGTGCCAGCAGCTTAGCGCAGGGGCGTTGGGCTAACTATGGCTACACCTTC
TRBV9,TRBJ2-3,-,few,CASSVAYGGPTDTQYF,TGTGCCAGCAGCGTAGCATACGGCGGGCCCACAGATACGCAGTATTTT
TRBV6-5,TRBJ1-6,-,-,CASSYSSFRGDSPLHF,TGTGCCAGCAGTTACTCCAGTTTCAGGGGTGATTCACCCCTCCACTTT
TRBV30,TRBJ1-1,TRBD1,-,CAWSPGGALDAFF,TGTGCCTGGAGTCCAGGGGGAGCCTTGGATGCTTTCTTT
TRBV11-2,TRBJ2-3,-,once,CASSLRISDTQYF,TGTGCCAGCAGCCTAAGAATTTCAGATACGCAGTATTTT
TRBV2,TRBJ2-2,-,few,CASSDWGSNTGELFF,TGTGCCAGCAGTGATTGGGGCTCCAACACCGGGGAGCTGTTTTTT
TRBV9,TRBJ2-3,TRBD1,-,CASSVGTGGIDTQYF,TGTGCCAGCAGCGTAGGGACAGGGGGCATAGATACGCAGTATTTT
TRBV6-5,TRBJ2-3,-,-,CASSYGLRTDTQYF,TGTGCCAGCAGTTACGGACTTCGCACAGATACGCAGTATTTT